The clone carrying this T cell receptor beta chain showed up just a few times. Seattle's cohort entered during active infection and was followed longitudinally. This sample was taken from a study of blood T cell repertoires in COVID-19. Whole-study context: Some COVID-19 samples were acute and others convalescent; all came from the United States, Italy and Spain. Sources were T cells, B-cell-depleted T cells, or PBMCs; the material itself was cDNA or gDNA.

Deletions cut 4 bases from V and 14 bases from J, with 12 bases between. Looked up from germline, CDR1 is MNHEY and CDR2 is SVGAGI. The CDR3 consists of 12 residues. Per the authors' pipeline: Counts of nucleated cells, estimated from reference gene primer amplification, were obtained. The data were produced by immunoSEQ multiplex PCR, yet TCRdb's version contains in-frame clones alone and is incomplete. That table gives V, J and clone size, and the DNA gave D and trimming. The data contain 170,000 or so clones, approximately 88% of them singletons. The genes are TRBV6-5 and TRBJ1-6, with a possible D match to TRBD1 (5 bases). The sequenced material came from peripheral blood. The receptor's source is a woman aged 40-49 years with COVID-19, enrolled during active disease. The CDR3 protein is CASSLPGGALHF. In DNA, the CDR3 is TGTGCCAGCAGTTTACCGGGGGGGGCCCTCCACTTT.